Listed below are T cell receptor beta chains from one sample, sequenced in a study of T cell responses to AZD1222 COVID-19 vaccine. Sequencing used immunoSEQ multiplex PCR; TCRdb keeps in-frame clones, though not all of them. Found here are about 120,000 clones, roughly 89% of them singletons; the top ten hold around 10%. Sample: peripheral blood, taken on day 0 of MenACWY control vaccination. Receptor source: an adult in good health. CDR3s include the opening cysteine and the closing phenylalanine or tryptophan. The D gene is left open where the match is weak. Not all rows give a size; the values are once, few, many and, for expanded clones, a class.

d_call,j_call,v_call,clone_size,cdr3_nt,cdr3_aa
-,TRBJ2-3,TRBV12-3/TRBV12-4,-,TGTGCCAGCAGTTTTAGGGATACGCAGTATTTT,CASSFRDTQYF
TRBD2,TRBJ2-2,TRBV5-8,-,TGTGCCAGCAGATTGACTAGCGGGAATGTGGCCGGGGAGCTGTTTTTT,CASRLTSGNVAGELFF
-,TRBJ1-3,TRBV25-1,-,TGTGCCAGCAGTGTGCTGGTTGGAAACACCATATATTTT,CASSVLVGNTIYF
-,TRBJ2-7,TRBV6-1,-,TGTGCCAGCAGTGAAGAATACTACGAGCAGTACTTC,CASSEEYYEQYF
-,TRBJ2-3,TRBV29-1,-,TGCAGCGTAATACCCCGGGGCACAGATACGCAGTATTTT,CSVIPRGTDTQYF
-,TRBJ2-6,TRBV7-3,-,TGTGCCAGCAGCTCCGGGAGAGGGGCCAACGTCCTGACTTTC,CASSSGRGANVLTF
-,TRBJ2-1,TRBV27,-,TGTGCCAGCAGTATCCGGACCCTCAATGAGCAGTTCTTC,CASSIRTLNEQFF
-,TRBJ2-1,TRBV5-1,few,TGCGCCAGCAGCTCCAGGACTGTCCCCTCTTTCTCCTACAATGAGCAGTTCTTC,CASSSRTVPSFSYNEQFF
-,TRBJ2-3,TRBV5-4,-,TGTGCCAGCAGCCAAGGGACTCCCACAGATACGCAGTATTTT,CASSQGTPTDTQYF
TRBD1,TRBJ2-2,TRBV23-1,-,TGCGCCACCTTACCGCCAGGGGGCATAACCGGGGAGCTGTTTTTT,CATLPPGGITGELFF
TRBD2,TRBJ2-1,TRBV14,-,TGTGCCAGCAGCCAAGGAGCTAGCGGGAAGTGGATGGGGAATGAGCAGTTCTTC,CASSQGASGKWMGNEQFF
TRBD2,TRBJ2-2,TRBV13,-,TGTGCCAGCAGCCCTCTCGAGCAGCGGGAGGTTCCCACCGGGGAGCTGTTTTTT,CASSPLEQREVPTGELFF
TRBD1,TRBJ2-7,TRBV5-1,-,TGCGCCAGCAGCAGCGGGACAGGGACCTACGAGCAGTACTTC,CASSSGTGTYEQYF
TRBD1,TRBJ2-7,TRBV19,-,TGTGCCAGTAGTATCTCCAGGGGGTCGTACGAGCAGTACTTC,CASSISRGSYEQYF
TRBD1,TRBJ2-7,TRBV5-4,-,TGTGCCAGCAGCTTGGGATATCAGGGGGCGAACGAGCAGTACTTC,CASSLGYQGANEQYF
-,TRBJ2-7,TRBV4-3,-,TGCGCCAGCAACCACCTCCTGACGCAGTACTTC,CASNHLLTQYF
-,TRBJ2-1,TRBV7-2,-,TGTGCCAGCAGCTTTGGTGGGACACGAAACAATGAGCAGTTCTTC,CASSFGGTRNNEQFF
TRBD1,TRBJ2-1,TRBV5-6,-,TGTGCCAGCAGCTTAGGCCGGGACAGCGGCTCACTGTTCTTC,CASSLGRDSGSLFF
-,TRBJ1-6,TRBV11-2,-,TGTGCCAGCAGCTTAGGCCCCGGGCAGTATAATTCACCCCTCCACTTT,CASSLGPGQYNSPLHF
-,TRBJ2-6,TRBV29-1,-,TGCAGCGTAGCCGGGACTCTTCGTTCTGGGGCCAACGTCCTGACTTTC,CSVAGTLRSGANVLTF
-,TRBJ2-7,TRBV7-2,-,TGTGCCAGCAGCCAGAGGGGGGGGCGGTACTACGAGCAGTACTTC,CASSQRGGRYYEQYF
-,TRBJ2-7,TRBV7-2,once,TGTGCCAGCAGCTTACATCTAGGGGGACCTTACGAGCAGTACTTC,CASSLHLGGPYEQYF
-,TRBJ2-1,TRBV29-1,-,TGCAGCGGAACAGGGACTTCCTCCTACAATGAGCAGTTCTTC,CSGTGTSSYNEQFF
-,TRBJ1-2,TRBV5-1,-,TGCGCCAGCAGCTTGGCCGGGGGCGACTATGGCTACACCTTC,CASSLAGGDYGYTF
-,TRBJ2-3,TRBV20-1,once,TGCAGTGCCACAACAGATACGCAGTATTTT,CSATTDTQYF
-,TRBJ1-3,TRBV5-4,-,TGTGCCAGCAGTCTGGGAGGAAACACCATATATTTT,CASSLGGNTIYF
-,TRBJ2-7,TRBV9,-,TGTGCCAGCAGTTTAGCAGGGGATCCCTACGAGCAGTACTTC,CASSLAGDPYEQYF
-,TRBJ1-1,TRBV18,-,TGTGCCAGCTCGATAAACACCAGGGTCGGAGCTTTCTTT,CASSINTRVGAFF
TRBD1,TRBJ2-7,TRBV5-6,-,TGTGCCAGCAGCATAACCGGGACAGGGGCCTACGAGCAGTACTTC,CASSITGTGAYEQYF
-,TRBJ1-1,TRBV24-1,-,TGTGCCACCAGTGAACAGGGAGGGGCTGAAGCTTTCTTT,CATSEQGGAEAFF
-,TRBJ2-1,TRBV9,few,TGTGCCAGCAGCGACGGGGGCTCGTGGTTACATGAGCAGTTCTTC,CASSDGGSWLHEQFF
TRBD1,TRBJ1-2,TRBV5-6,-,TGTGCCAGCAGCCCGGGGACAGGGGGTCAAGGCTACACCTTC,CASSPGTGGQGYTF